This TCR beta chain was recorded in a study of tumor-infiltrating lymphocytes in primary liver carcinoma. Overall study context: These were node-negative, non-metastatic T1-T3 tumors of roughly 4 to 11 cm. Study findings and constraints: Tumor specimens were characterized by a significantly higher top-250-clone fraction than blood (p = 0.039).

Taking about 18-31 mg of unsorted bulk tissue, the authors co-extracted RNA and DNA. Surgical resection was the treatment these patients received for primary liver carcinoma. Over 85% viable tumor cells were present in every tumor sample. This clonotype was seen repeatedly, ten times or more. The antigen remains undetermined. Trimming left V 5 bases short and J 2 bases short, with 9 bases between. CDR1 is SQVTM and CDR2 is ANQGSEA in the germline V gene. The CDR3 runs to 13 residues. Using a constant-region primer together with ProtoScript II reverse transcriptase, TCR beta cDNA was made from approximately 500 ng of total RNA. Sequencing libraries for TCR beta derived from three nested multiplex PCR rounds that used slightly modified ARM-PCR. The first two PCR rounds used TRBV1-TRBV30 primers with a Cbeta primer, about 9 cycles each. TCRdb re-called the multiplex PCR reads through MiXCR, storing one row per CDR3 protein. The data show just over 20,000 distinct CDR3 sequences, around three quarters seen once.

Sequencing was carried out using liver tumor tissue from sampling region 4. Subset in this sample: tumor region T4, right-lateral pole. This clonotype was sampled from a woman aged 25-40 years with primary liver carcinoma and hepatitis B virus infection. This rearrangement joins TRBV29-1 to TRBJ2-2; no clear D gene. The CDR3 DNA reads TGCAGCGTTCAGGTGGCAAACACCGGGGAGCTGTTTTTT. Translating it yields CSVQVANTGELFF.